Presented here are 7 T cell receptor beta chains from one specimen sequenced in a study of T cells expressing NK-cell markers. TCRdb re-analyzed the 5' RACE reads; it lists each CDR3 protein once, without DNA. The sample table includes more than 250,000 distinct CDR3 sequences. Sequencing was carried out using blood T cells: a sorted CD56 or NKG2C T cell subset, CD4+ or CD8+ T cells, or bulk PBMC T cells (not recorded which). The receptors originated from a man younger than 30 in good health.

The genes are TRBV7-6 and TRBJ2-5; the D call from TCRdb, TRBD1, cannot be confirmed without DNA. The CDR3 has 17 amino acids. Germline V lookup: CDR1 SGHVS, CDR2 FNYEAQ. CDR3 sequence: CASSLRPGTGGQETQYF. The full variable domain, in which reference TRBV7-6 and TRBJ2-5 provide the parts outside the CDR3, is GAGVSQSPRYKVTKRGQDVALRCDPISGHVSLYWYRQALGQGPEFLTYFNYEAQQDKSGLPNDRFSAERPEGSISTLTIQRTEQRDSAMYRCASSLRPGTGGQETQYFGPGTRLLVL.

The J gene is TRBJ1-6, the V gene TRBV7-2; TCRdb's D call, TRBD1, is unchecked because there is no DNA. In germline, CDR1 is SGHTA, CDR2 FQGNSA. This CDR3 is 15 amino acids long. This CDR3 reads CASSLEGRGLSPLHF.

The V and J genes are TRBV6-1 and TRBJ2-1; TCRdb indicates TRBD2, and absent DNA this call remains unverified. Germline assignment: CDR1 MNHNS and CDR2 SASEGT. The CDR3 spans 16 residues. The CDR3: CASSEAGLAGYNEQFF.

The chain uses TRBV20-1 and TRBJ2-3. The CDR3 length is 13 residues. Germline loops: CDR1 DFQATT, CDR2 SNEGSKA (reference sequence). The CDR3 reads CSPLGFSKDTQYF.

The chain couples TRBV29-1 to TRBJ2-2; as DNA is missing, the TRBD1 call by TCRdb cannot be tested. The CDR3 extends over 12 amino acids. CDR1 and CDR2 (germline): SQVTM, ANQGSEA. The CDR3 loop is CSVAGGAGELFF.

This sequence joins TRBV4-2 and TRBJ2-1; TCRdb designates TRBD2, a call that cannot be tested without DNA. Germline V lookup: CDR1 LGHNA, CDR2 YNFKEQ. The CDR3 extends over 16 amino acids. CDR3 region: CASSQGTSGRRNEQFF.

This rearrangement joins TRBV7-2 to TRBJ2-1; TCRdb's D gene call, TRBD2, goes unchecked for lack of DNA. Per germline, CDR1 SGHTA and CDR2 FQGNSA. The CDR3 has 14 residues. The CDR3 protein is CASSEGLAGNEQFF.